A selection of T cell receptor beta chains follows, all from one sample in a study of cytomegalovirus exposure and HLA in healthy donors. Profiling relied on immunoSEQ multiplex PCR, and the TCRdb table lists in-frame clones only, not all of them. The sample yields some 160,000 clones, around 73% seen once. Specimen: PBMCs. The receptor set was obtained from a male donor in good health and CMV-seronegative. Both conserved end residues are part of each CDR3. A D gene is named only where the DNA matches it firmly. Clone size, where shown, is once, few, many, or a class for clones that have expanded.

>TRBJ2-2|NA|NA|TRBV2
TGTGCCAGCAGTGAGGTAGTCACCGGGGAGCTGTTTTTT
CASSEVVTGELFF
>TRBJ1-2|NA|NA|TRBV6-4
TGTGCCAGCAGCGATACCGGGACGGGAGAAAGCGGTGGCTACACCTTC
CASSDTGTGESGGYTF
>TRBJ1-6|NA|few|TRBV4-3
TGCGCCAGCAGCCAAGCCGTCAGCTATAATTCACCCCTCCACTTT
CASSQAVSYNSPLHF
>TRBJ2-7|NA|NA|TRBV28
TGTGCCAGCAGATTAGGGGGGCGGGGGGAGCAGTACTTC
CASRLGGRGEQYF
>TRBJ1-1|NA|NA|TRBV5-4
TGTGCCAGCAGCTTGGGGGCAGCCCTCGCTCGGACTGAAGCTTTCTTT
CASSLGAALARTEAFF
>TRBJ2-7|TRBD2|few|TRBV15
TGTGCCACCAGCAGAGGTCGAGCGGGAGGTACCTACGAGCAGTACTTC
CATSRGRAGGTYEQYF
>TRBJ2-7|TRBD2|few|TRBV29-1
TGCAGCGTTGAAGATCAGCGGGGGGGTTACGAGCAGTACTTC
CSVEDQRGGYEQYF
>TRBJ1-1|NA|NA|TRBV15
TGTGCCACCAGCAGAGCCGCCGGTAAGAACACTGAAGCTTTCTTT
CATSRAAGKNTEAFF
>TRBJ1-1|TRBD1|NA|TRBV18
TGTGCCAGCTCGCACCGGGACAGCAACACTGAAGCTTTCTTT
CASSHRDSNTEAFF
>TRBJ2-1|TRBD2|few|TRBV4-1
TGCGCCAGCAGCCGACTAGCGGGGTACAATGAGCAGTTCTTC
CASSRLAGYNEQFF
>TRBJ2-4|TRBD1|NA|TRBV4-2
TGTGCCAGCAGCCAAGTTACAGGTTCAGGGGGAAACATTCAGTACTTC
CASSQVTGSGGNIQYF
>TRBJ1-4|NA|once|TRBV25-1
TGTGCCAGCACGACGGGTAATGAAAAACTGTTTTTT
CASTTGNEKLFF
>TRBJ1-3|NA|NA|TRBV7-3
TGTGCCAGCAGCTTAGGGGGAGGCGGAAACACCATATATTTT
CASSLGGGGNTIYF
>TRBJ2-7|TRBD1|NA|TRBV19
TGTGCCAGTAGTATTCCGGGACAGGGAAACTTC
CASSIPGQGNF
>TRBJ2-7|NA|once|TRBV5-6
TGTGCCAGCAGCTTTGGCAGGGGCGGCGAGCAGTACTTC
CASSFGRGGEQYF
>TRBJ1-2|NA|NA|TRBV5-6
TGTGCCAGCAGCTTCCAGGGGAAGGGCTACACCTTC
CASSFQGKGYTF
>TRBJ2-2|TRBD2|few|TRBV7-9
TGTGCCAGCAGCCCCGGACTAGCGGGGGGGCCCACCGGGGAGCTGTTTTTT
CASSPGLAGGPTGELFF
>TRBJ1-3|NA|NA|TRBV10-3
TGTGCCATCAGAGAGGACAGAAGTGGAAACACCATATATTTT
CAIREDRSGNTIYF
>TRBJ1-1|TRBD1|NA|TRBV6-5
TGTGCCAGCAGCCGCCAGGGGGCGAACACTGAAGCTTTCTTT
CASSRQGANTEAFF
>TRBJ1-2|NA|NA|TRBV9
TGTGCCACATACGACAGGTCACTGGGCTACACCTTC
CATYDRSLGYTF
>TRBJ2-7|TRBD1|few|TRBV5-1
TGCGCCAGCAGCAGGACAGGGACGGGCGAGCAGTACTTC
CASSRTGTGEQYF
>TRBJ2-3|NA|NA|TRBV5-3
TGTGCCAGAAGCTCCCAGGGTAGGACAGATACGCAGTATTTT
CARSSQGRTDTQYF
>TRBJ2-7|TRBD1|few|TRBV6-5
TGTGCCAGCACCCAGGCGGGACAGGGGGCCGGCGAGCAGTACTTC
CASTQAGQGAGEQYF
>TRBJ2-7|NA|NA|TRBV6-5
TGTGCCAGCAGTTACGACAACTACGAGCAGTACTTC
CASSYDNYEQYF
>TRBJ1-2|NA|NA|TRBV29-1
TGCAGCGTCCTCGGGGGGCTCCCTAACTATGGCTACACCTTC
CSVLGGLPNYGYTF
>TRBJ2-1|NA|NA|TRBV19
TGTGCCAGTAGCTCTACAGGGAACTCCTACAATGAGCAGTTCTTC
CASSSTGNSYNEQFF
>TRBJ1-5|NA|few|TRBV7-2
TGTGCCAGCAGCTCCCGGACTGGGGTGTTGCATTTT
CASSSRTGVLHF
>TRBJ1-5|NA|NA|TRBV5-5
TGTGCCAGCAGCAAAGATCAGGGATCAAGCAATCAGCCCCAGCATTTT
CASSKDQGSSNQPQHF
>TRBJ2-3|TRBD2|NA|TRBV30
TGTGCCTGGAGTCCACTAGCGGGGGTCACAGATACGCAGTATTTT
CAWSPLAGVTDTQYF
>TRBJ2-2|TRBD1|NA|TRBV6-5
TGTGCCAGCAGGACAGGGGGCGCATCCGGGGAGCTGTTTTTT
CASRTGGASGELFF
>TRBJ2-1|NA|NA|TRBV11-3
TGTGCCAGCAGCGTAAGGGAGGATGCCTACAATGAGCAGTTCTTC
CASSVREDAYNEQFF
>TRBJ1-4|TRBD1|NA|TRBV29-1
TGCAGCGGGACAGGGGGGGTTAATGAAAAACTGTTTTTT
CSGTGGVNEKLFF
>TRBJ2-3|TRBD1|NA|TRBV18
TGTGCCAGCTCGGCCTCGGGACAGGAGTATTTT
CASSASGQEYF
>TRBJ1-2|TRBD1|NA|TRBV28
TGTGCCAGCAGCGGACAGGGGGTTGGCTACACCTTC
CASSGQGVGYTF
>TRBJ1-6|TRBD1|NA|TRBV19
TGTGCCAGTAGTATTCCGAAGGGGGCTAATTCACCCCTCCACTTT
CASSIPKGANSPLHF
>TRBJ2-2|TRBD2|NA|TRBV7-2
TGTGCCAGCAGCTTAATAGCGGGAGCCGGGGAGCTGTTTTTT
CASSLIAGAGELFF
>TRBJ2-7|NA|NA|TRBV5-4
TGTGCCAGCAGCTTGGGTTCCGGGACATTATACGAGCAGTACTTC
CASSLGSGTLYEQYF
>TRBJ2-7|NA|NA|TRBV15
TGTGCCACCAGCAGAGATCTAGGCGTGGGAGGCTACGAGCAGTACTTC
CATSRDLGVGGYEQYF
>TRBJ2-3|TRBD2|NA|TRBV7-9
TGTGCCAGCAACAGCGGGAGATGGCTTGCAGATACGCAGTATTTT
CASNSGRWLADTQYF
>TRBJ1-1|NA|NA|TRBV27
TGTGCCAGCAGTGTACAGTTCTTGAACACTGAAGCTTTCTTT
CASSVQFLNTEAFF
>TRBJ1-3|NA|NA|TRBV5-1
TGCGCCAGCAGCCTTGCGGGGGCTGGAAACACCATATATTTT
CASSLAGAGNTIYF
>TRBJ1-6|NA|NA|TRBV6-5
TGTGCCAGCCGCCAGGACAGTCAAAATTCACCCCTCCACTTT
CASRQDSQNSPLHF